These 9 T cell receptor beta chains were all obtained from the same sample, sequenced in a study of T cell changes during pregnancy in multiple sclerosis. Profiled with immunoSEQ multiplex PCR; TCRdb holds only in-frame clones, not every one. The sample holds approximately 34,000 clones, roughly nine tenths seen once. Sequenced here: CD8+ T cells from peripheral blood mononuclear cells, sampled before pregnancy. These receptors were collected from a female donor with multiple sclerosis, enrolled in a pregnancy study.

This clone appeared once. The chain joins TRBV6-1 to TRBJ2-1; 8 bases map to TRBD2. With 1 base clipped from V and 7 bases from J, the junction kept 9 bases outside the gene matches. In germline, CDR1 is MNHNS, CDR2 SASEGT. The CDR3 spans 16 residues. CDR3 residues: CASSEVVGLAGNEQFF. Written as DNA, the CDR3 is TGTGCCAGCAGTGAAGTCGTAGGACTAGCTGGTAATGAGCAGTTCTTC.

The chain combines TRBV7-2 with TRBJ2-7, with D possibly TRBD1 on 5 matching bases. This CDR3 has 14 residues. Germline CDR1 is SGHTA and CDR2 is FQGNSA. V lost 1 base to trimming and J lost 7 bases, with 14 bases between them. CDR3 sequence reads: CASSLGPGRLEQYF. CDR3 DNA: TGTGCCAGCAGCTTAGGTCCAGGGCGTTTGGAGCAGTACTTC.

The chain couples TRBV19 to TRBJ2-7, with D tentatively TRBD2 (5 bases). This CDR3 has 13 amino acids. Germline V CDR1 and CDR2: LNHDA, SQIVND (reference sequence). V was pared by 3 bases and J by 4 bases, with 10 bases between. The CDR3 sequence: CASSMAAGYEQYF. Written as DNA, the CDR3 is TGTGCCAGTAGTATGGCTGCGGGTTACGAGCAGTACTTC.

This clone was recorded once. V usage is TRBV19 and J usage is TRBJ2-1, with TRBD1 identical over 11 bases. The CDR3 is 16 residues long. Per germline, CDR1 LNHDA and CDR2 SQIVND (reference sequence). J gave up 7 bases and V 3 bases, and 8 bases lay outside the gene matches. CDR3 sequence (DNA): TGTGCCAGTAGTATGGGGAACCGGGACAGGGGGAATGAGCAGTTCTTC. Translated: CASSMGNRDRGNEQFF.

V and J are TRBV7-8 and TRBJ2-7, with D tentatively TRBD2 (7 bases). The germline V and J ends were trimmed by 8 bases and 7 bases, with 15 bases remaining between them. The length of the CDR3 is 12 residues. Germline assignment: CDR1 SGHVS and CDR2 FQNEAQ. CDR3 in DNA: TGTGCCAGCGGGGAGGGGGGTATTGAGCAGTACTTC. It translates to CASGEGGIEQYF.

This chain links TRBV6-5 with TRBJ2-7, with TRBD2 identical over 9 bases. The CDR3 extends over 15 amino acids. After removal of 5 bases from V and 2 bases from J, the junction contained 7 bases not matched to a gene. Germline values: CDR1 MNHEY, CDR2 SVGAGI. This chain's CDR3 is CASSPLAGRPYEQYF. The CDR3 DNA sequence: TGTGCCAGCAGTCCACTAGCGGGTCGACCCTACGAGCAGTACTTC.

This chain connects TRBV5-1 to TRBJ2-1, with 7 bases lining up with TRBD1. CDR3 length: 16 amino acids. V shed 3 bases and J 2 bases; nucleotides not matched to a gene: 8. Germline CDR1 and CDR2: SGHRS and YFSETQ. The DNA for the CDR3 is TGCGCCAGCAGCTGGGACAGCCAGCAGCCCTACAATGAGCAGTTCTTC. This sequence encodes CASSWDSQQPYNEQFF.

V usage is TRBV30 and J usage is TRBJ2-7; D unclear. The CDR3 has 14 amino acids. V was trimmed by 1 base and J by 4 bases, leaving 14 bases between them. The germline V gene encodes CDR1 GTSNPN and CDR2 SVGIG (reference sequence). The chain's CDR3 is CAWSAGPAWYEQYF. The CDR3 nucleotides read TGTGCCTGGAGTGCAGGTCCGGCCTGGTACGAGCAGTACTTC.

This clone was recorded once. This chain connects TRBV27 to TRBJ2-7, with 12 bases identical to TRBD2. The CDR3 consists of 14 residues. In germline, CDR1 is MNHEY, CDR2 SMNVEV (reference sequence). V dropped 8 bases and J dropped 4; count of bases not matched to a gene: 6. The CDR3 sequence is CASGTSGSLYEQYF. DNA of the CDR3: TGTGCCAGCGGGACTAGCGGGTCTTTGTACGAGCAGTACTTC.